This T cell receptor (beta chain) came from a study of blood T cell repertoires in COVID-19. Study details: The samples span acute and convalescent COVID-19 from the United States, Italy and Spain. PBMCs, B-cell-depleted T cells, or T cells provided the cDNA or gDNA that made up the material.

CDR1 and CDR2 from the germline V gene are LNHDA and SQIVND (reference sequence). The germline V and J ends were trimmed by 6 bases and 3 bases, with 11 bases remaining between them. CDR3 length: 13 amino acids. Per the authors' pipeline: Amplification of reference gene primers was used by the study to estimate nucleated cell counts. The table came from immunoSEQ multiplex PCR; TCRdb's copy has only in-frame clones and leaves some out. V, J and clone size are taken as reported in that table, and D and trimming were inferred from the DNA itself. This table has about 130,000 clones, around 85% appearing once.

The V call is TRBV19, the J call TRBJ1-1, with D possibly being TRBD1 (5 bases). This receptor was identified in a woman in her 50s with acute or convalescent COVID-19. The sequenced sample consisted of peripheral blood. Here the CDR3 DNA reads TGTGCCAGTAGGAACCAGGGTTACACTGAAGCTTTCTTT. This encodes CASRNQGYTEAFF.